This entry lists 25 T cell receptor beta chains sequenced from one sample in a study of graft-versus-host responses after intestinal transplantation. Assay used: immunoSEQ multiplex PCR; TCRdb lists only in-frame clones, some missing. The data hold over 10,000 clones, with 93% observed a single time. This material consisted of PBMCs, taken roughly 1,100 days after intestinal transplantation. The receptor set was obtained from a human patient who received an intestinal transplant, so some T cells may come from the graft donor.

This clone was detected once. The gene calls are TRBV18 and TRBJ2-7, with 9 bases matching TRBD1. V lost 5 bases to trimming and J lost 5 bases; unmatched junction nucleotides: 10. The CDR3 contains 15 residues. Germline V gene sequence: CDR1 KGHSH, CDR2 LQKENI. The DNA for the CDR3 is TGTGCCAGCTCAGGTCCGGACAGGGGATACCACGAGCAGTACTTC. Its translation is CASSGPDRGYHEQYF.

CDR3 in DNA: TGTGCCAGCAGCCCGGACAGGGGCGGGGGCACCGGGGAGCTGTTTTTT. Protein sequence: CASSPDRGGGTGELFF. This sequence joins TRBV5-6 and TRBJ2-2; TRBD1 matches at 9 bases. V was pared by 4 bases and J by 4 bases, with 8 bases of the junction left unmatched. The CDR3 runs to 16 residues. CDR1 SGHDT and CDR2 YYEEEE come from the germline V gene.

This clone is judged hyperexpanded (1% or more). The chain is built from TRBV5-5 and TRBJ2-7; TRBD1 matches 7 bases. Germline trimming cut 1 base from V and 3 bases from J; bases unmatched to any gene: 4. The CDR3 totals 14 residues. Germline lookup yields CDR1 SGHKS and CDR2 YYEKEE (reference sequence). The CDR3 DNA follows: TGTGCCAGCAGCTTGCGAGGGACAGACTACGAGCAGTACTTC. Encoded protein: CASSLRGTDYEQYF.

The chain has TRBV9 and TRBJ2-5; 10 bases line up with TRBD1. This CDR3 has 15 residues. Per germline, CDR1 SGDLS and CDR2 YYNGEE. V lost 7 bases, J lost 5 bases, and 11 bases stayed unmatched. CDR3 sequence (DNA): TGTGCCAGCGGCGCGGGACAGGGGCCTGGGGAGACCCAGTACTTC. As protein: CASGAGQGPGETQYF.

The rearrangement joins TRBV2 to TRBJ1-5, with D hard to call. Looked up from germline, CDR1 is SNHLY and CDR2 is FYNNEI. The V and J ends lost 3 bases and 5 bases respectively, with 11 bases between them. This CDR3 spans 14 amino acids. CDR3 sequence reads: CASSEWGGHQPQHF. In DNA form, the CDR3 reads TGTGCCAGCAGTGAGTGGGGAGGTCATCAGCCCCAGCATTTT.

The chain links TRBV18 to TRBJ1-2, with 9 nucleotides matching TRBD1. The length of the CDR3 is 14 residues. Germline assignment: CDR1 KGHSH and CDR2 LQKENI. Trimming removed 6 bases from V and 3 bases from J; junction bases left unmatched: 5. The CDR3 DNA sequence: TGTGCCAGCTCCCAGGGGGACAGGGACTATGGCTACACCTTC. This gives the protein CASSQGDRDYGYTF.

In its sample, this clone was seen once. The J gene is TRBJ2-4, the V gene TRBV27, with D perhaps being TRBD1 or TRBD2 (5 bases each). V was pared by 1 base and J by 10 bases, with 20 bases between. Germline CDR1 and CDR2: MNHEY and SMNVEV (reference sequence). This CDR3 has 16 amino acids. The DNA of the CDR3 is TGTGCCAGCAGTTTATTTTCAGGGACGGACCATTTTATTCAGTACTTC. Translated: CASSLFSGTDHFIQYF.

This sequence joins TRBV19 and TRBJ1-5, with TRBD1 as a possible D gene (5 bases). The ends were cut back, 3 bases at V and 0 bases at J, with 9 bases in the middle. Germline V CDR1 and CDR2: LNHDA, SQIVND (reference sequence). CDR3 size: 15 residues. The CDR3 DNA follows: TGTGCCAGTAGTATCCGGGGACCTAGCAATCAGCCCCAGCATTTT. Translation gives CASSIRGPSNQPQHF.

The chain uses TRBV6-1 and TRBJ2-5; 9 bases align to TRBD2. The V segment lost 4 bases and the J segment 2 bases; nucleotides outside the gene matches: 8. Germline V gene sequence: CDR1 MNHNS, CDR2 SASEGT. The CDR3 is made up of 16 amino acids. In DNA, the CDR3 is TGTGCCAGCAGTGCCCACCTAGCGGGGACGCAAGAGACCCAGTACTTC. This gives the protein CASSAHLAGTQETQYF.

The chain uses TRBV6-5 and TRBJ2-7; either TRBD1 or TRBD2 may fit D (7 bases each). CDR1 and CDR2 (germline): MNHEY, SVGAGI. The CDR3 runs to 16 residues. Trimming cost V 2 bases and J 3 bases, with 17 bases left between them. CDR3 sequence reads: CASSYGEGTANYEQYF. CDR3 DNA: TGTGCCAGCAGTTACGGGGAGGGGACAGCTAACTACGAGCAGTACTTC.

V is TRBV18 and J is TRBJ2-3, with 9 bases that match TRBD2. The CDR3 runs 15 residues. Germline CDR1 KGHSH, CDR2 LQKENI. V was pared by 11 bases and J by 3 bases, with 12 bases of the junction left unmatched. The CDR3 spells CAGAKTSGITDTQYF. DNA of the CDR3: TGTGCCGGTGCTAAGACTAGCGGAATTACAGATACGCAGTATTTT.

V gene TRBV5-1 combines with J gene TRBJ1-1, with D possibly being TRBD1 (5 bases). The CDR3 length is 15 residues. Trimming shortened V by 4 bases and J by 3 bases, and 16 bases separated the two germline ends. Per the germline V gene, CDR1 is SGHRS and CDR2 is YFSETQ. The DNA for the CDR3 is TGCGCCAGCAGCCCGCCCATAGGGGTGTACACTGAAGCTTTCTTT. This encodes CASSPPIGVYTEAFF. Drawing the rest from reference TRBV5-1 and TRBJ1-1, the complete variable domain is KAGVTQTPRYLIKTRGQQVTLSCSPISGHRSVSWYQQTPGQGLQFLFEYFSETQRNKGNFPGRFSGRQFSNSRSEMNVSTLELGDSALYLCASSPPIGVYTEAFFGQGTRLTVV.

The rearrangement uses TRBV6-6 and TRBJ1-5, with D unresolved. Per germline, CDR1 MNHNY and CDR2 SVGAGI (reference sequence). This CDR3 is built from 12 residues. Trimming took off 8 bases at V and 6 bases at J, with 11 bases between the two ends. The CDR3 sequence is CASGWGGQPQHF. As DNA, the CDR3 is TGTGCCAGCGGCTGGGGAGGTCAGCCCCAGCATTTT.

V and J are TRBV11-2 and TRBJ1-3; D is unresolved. CDR1 is SGHAT and CDR2 is FQNNGV in the germline V gene. The ends were cut back, 3 bases at V and 7 bases at J, with 13 bases in the middle. The CDR3 is 14 amino acids. CDR3 DNA: TGTGCCAGCAGCTTGTTTTTTTCGGGGAACACCATATATTTT. Protein product: CASSLFFSGNTIYF.

This clone was recorded once. The genes are TRBV11-3 and TRBJ2-1; possibly TRBD2 for D (5 bases). Trimming pared 3 bases from V and 6 bases from J, leaving 9 bases between. The V gene's germline CDR1 is SGHNT and CDR2 YENEEA. The CDR3 length is 13 residues. DNA of the CDR3: TGTGCCAGCAGCTTGAGGGCCTCCAATGAGCAGTTCTTC. Its protein is CASSLRASNEQFF.

The chain employs TRBV9 and TRBJ2-3; D unclear. Trimming took off 1 base at V and 2 bases at J, with 5 bases between the two ends. CDR1 and CDR2 (germline): SGDLS, YYNGEE. This CDR3 spans 13 amino acids. CDR3 in DNA: TGTGCCAGCAGCGTACACGACACAGATACGCAGTATTTT. This gives the protein CASSVHDTDTQYF.

The chain joins TRBV6-5 to TRBJ1-5; a weak D match, TRBD1 (6 bases). The CDR3 consists of 15 residues. Trimming shortened V by 4 bases and J by 2 bases, and 12 bases separated the two germline ends. The germline V gene encodes CDR1 MNHEY and CDR2 SVGAGI. The CDR3 DNA reads TGTGCCAGCAGTTCGAGGGGGAGTGGCAATCAGCCCCAGCATTTT. Translating gives CASSSRGSGNQPQHF.

This clone was recorded a few times. This chain uses TRBV10-1 with TRBJ2-7, with TRBD1 matching 7 bases. The CDR3 is 15 amino acids. CDR1 and CDR2 from the germline V gene are WNHNN and SYGVQD (reference sequence). V shed 6 bases and J 2 bases; nucleotides not matched to a gene: 10. The CDR3 loop reads CASSPTGVPPYEQYF. The CDR3 bases are TGCGCCAGCAGCCCCACAGGGGTACCGCCCTACGAGCAGTACTTC.

This chain links TRBV7-8 with TRBJ1-5; 7 bases fit TRBD1. CDR1 is SGHVS, CDR2 FQNEAQ, per germline. V lost 5 bases and J lost 2; bases outside the gene matches: 3. The CDR3 spans 14 residues. DNA for the CDR3: TGTGCCAGCAGCCGAACAGGGGGCAATCAGCCCCAGCATTTT. As protein: CASSRTGGNQPQHF.

This clone was found once. The V and J genes are TRBV9 and TRBJ1-3; D call uncertain. V was trimmed by 0 bases and J by 3 bases, leaving 7 bases between them. CDR1 is SGDLS and CDR2 is YYNGEE in the germline V gene. The CDR3 extends over 14 amino acids. The CDR3 sequence: CASSVGQSGNTIYF. In DNA form, the CDR3 reads TGTGCCAGCAGCGTAGGGCAGAGTGGAAACACCATATATTTT.

V is TRBV18 and J is TRBJ1-1; 7 bases match TRBD1. The CDR3 is 14 amino acids. The V gene's germline CDR1 is KGHSH and CDR2 LQKENI. With V trimmed by 3 bases and J by 2 bases, 3 bases remained unmatched. The CDR3 DNA reads TGTGCCAGCTCACCGGACAGGTCCAACACTGAAGCTTTCTTT. Translated: CASSPDRSNTEAFF.

The chain is built from TRBV5-1 and TRBJ1-6; D ambiguous. The ends were cut back, 2 bases at V and 11 bases at J, with 11 bases in the middle. CDR3 length equals 13 residues. The germline V gene encodes CDR1 SGHRS and CDR2 YFSETQ. The CDR3 DNA sequence: TGCGCCAGCAGCTTAACGGGCCTTCCACCCCTCCACTTT. It yields the protein CASSLTGLPPLHF.

The V and J genes are TRBV29-1 and TRBJ2-1; 9 bases match TRBD2. Germline CDR1 and CDR2: SQVTM and ANQGSEA. The CDR3 totals 14 residues. After removal of 7 bases from V and 6 bases from J, the junction contained 10 bases not matched to a gene. CDR3 coding DNA: TGCAGCGCCGCGGGAACAGCGGGGGGCAATGAGCAGTTCTTC. Translation: CSAAGTAGGNEQFF.

The chain is built from TRBV7-9 and TRBJ1-4; 10 nucleotides match TRBD1. CDR1 and CDR2 (germline): SEHNR, FQNEAQ (reference sequence). The CDR3 totals 16 residues. The trim removed 2 bases at V and 2 bases at J, leaving 2 bases unmatched. CDR3 loop: CASSLRTGGTNEKLFF. The DNA of the CDR3 is TGTGCCAGCAGCTTAAGGACAGGGGGGACTAATGAAAAACTGTTTTTT.

The chain couples TRBV10-3 to TRBJ1-2; 7 bases agree with TRBD1. Germline CDR1 is ENHRY and CDR2 is SYGVKD. This CDR3 region has 13 residues. V was clipped by 3 bases and J by 4 bases; unmatched bases: 2. The CDR3 here is CAISDTGVYGYTF. Written as DNA, the CDR3 is TGTGCCATCAGTGATACAGGGGTCTATGGCTACACCTTC.